Each of the 30 T cell receptor beta chains below was sequenced from the same sample in a study of graft-versus-host responses after intestinal transplantation (dated by TCRdb to about 2021). Library preparation used the immunoSEQ multiplex PCR assay. Imported from immuneACCESS, the table was reduced by TCRdb to in-frame sequences with V and J called. These copies leave out some clones; in studies compared against another copy, an unresolved V gene accounts for under half, and the cause of the remainder is not known. For this sample the table gives some 96,000 clones, of which 90% were detected only once. The top ten hold about 16% of the sample. Sequencing was performed on PBMCs, taken 450 to 460 days after intestinal transplant. These receptors all stem from a human patient who received an intestinal transplant, so some T cells may come from the graft donor.

V gene TRBV4-1 combines with J gene TRBJ2-5; the D is unclear. Germline assignment: CDR1 MGHRA and CDR2 YSYEKL. This CDR3 has 15 amino acids. Trimming took off 1 base at V and 4 bases at J, with 13 bases between the two ends. Here the CDR3 DNA reads TGCGCCAGCAGCCAAGGTTCCGGTTGGGGAGAGACCCAGTACTTC. This gives the protein CASSQGSGWGETQYF.

The chain carries TRBV5-5 and TRBJ1-6; possibly TRBD1 for D (6 bases). Per the germline V gene, CDR1 is SGHKS and CDR2 is YYEKEE (reference sequence). The CDR3 is made up of 14 amino acids. V was cut by 1 base and J by 5 bases, with 7 bases left in between. The CDR3 nucleotides are TGTGCCAGCAGCTTGTGGACAGATAATTCACCCCTCCACTTT. The encoded protein is CASSLWTDNSPLHF.

J is TRBJ2-2 and V is TRBV6-5; 7 bases align to TRBD1. Per the germline V gene, CDR1 is MNHEY and CDR2 is SVGAGI. J gave up 1 base and V 10 bases, and 9 bases lay outside the gene matches. This CDR3 has 15 amino acids. The CDR3 nucleotides read TGTGCCACCCGACAGGGCAGTTGGAACACCGGGGAGCTGTTTTTT. Translating it yields CATRQGSWNTGELFF.

This rearrangement joins TRBV7-9 to TRBJ1-2; possibly TRBD1 for D (6 bases). Deletions cut 1 base from V and 2 bases from J, with 8 bases between. CDR1 and CDR2 from the germline V gene are SEHNR and FQNEAQ (reference sequence). This CDR3 has 14 residues. CDR3 in DNA: TGTGCCAGCAGCTTAGGGGACACCAACTATGGCTACACCTTC. As protein: CASSLGDTNYGYTF.

The CDR3 DNA reads TGCAGCGTTGGTGATTTTCCTGGCGGGGAGCTGTTTTTT. Protein sequence: CSVGDFPGGELFF. The chain couples TRBV29-1 to TRBJ2-2, with no clear D. Trimming shortened V by 4 bases and J by 7 bases, and 13 bases separated the two germline ends. Germline CDR1 and CDR2: SQVTM and ANQGSEA. This CDR3 has 13 residues.

Comment on this clone: This same CDR3 is encoded by further DNA sequences in the sample. The chain carries TRBV7-8 and TRBJ1-6; D is unresolved. This CDR3 has 15 amino acids. The V and J ends lost 2 bases and 8 bases respectively, with 13 bases between them. Per germline, CDR1 SGHVS and CDR2 FQNEAQ. The CDR3: CASSLIKEAHSPLHF. CDR3 sequence (DNA): TGTGCCAGCAGCTTAATAAAGGAGGCCCATTCACCCCTCCACTTT.

The chain uses TRBV6-5 and TRBJ1-2, with D maybe TRBD1 (6 bases). Germline V CDR1 and CDR2: MNHEY, SVGAGI. The CDR3 runs 15 residues. The V and J ends lost 5 bases and 3 bases respectively, with 16 bases between them. The CDR3 DNA follows: TGTGCCAGCAGTCCGACAGGCCTTGGGCACTATGGCTACACCTTC. This sequence encodes CASSPTGLGHYGYTF.

The chain uses TRBV5-6 and TRBJ2-7, with D unclear. CDR3 size: 15 residues. Trimming took off 0 bases at V and 3 bases at J, with 13 bases between the two ends. Per germline, CDR1 SGHDT and CDR2 YYEEEE. Here the CDR3 DNA reads TGTGCCAGCAGCTTGGAGACGCTAGGAAACTACGAGCAGTACTTC. It is translated as CASSLETLGNYEQYF.

The J gene is TRBJ2-7, the V gene TRBV9; D gene unclear. Between the trimmed V and J ends, which lost 0 bases and 2 bases, there was a span of 6 bases. There are 13 residues in the CDR3. Germline V lookup: CDR1 SGDLS, CDR2 YYNGEE. CDR3 nucleotide sequence: TGTGCCAGCAGCGTAGGCGGTACCTACGAGCAGTACTTC. Encoded protein: CASSVGGTYEQYF.

This chain uses TRBV4-1 with TRBJ1-2; 8 bases are shared with TRBD1. From germline, CDR1 is MGHRA and CDR2 YSYEKL. J gave up 6 bases and V 4 bases, and 7 bases lay outside the gene matches. The CDR3 is 14 amino acids. This chain's CDR3 is CASSRGQGVDGYTF. CDR3 bases: TGCGCCAGCAGCCGCGGACAGGGAGTGGATGGCTACACCTTC.

The chain employs TRBV23-1 and TRBJ2-7; tentative D call: TRBD1 (6 bases). TRBV23-1 is labeled an ORF, and its function is uncertain. Trimming left V 4 bases short and J 3 bases short, with 16 bases between. The CDR3 has 15 amino acids. The CDR3 region is CASSRGQGRNYEQYF. The CDR3 DNA sequence: TGCGCCAGCAGTCGGGGGCAGGGGCGAAACTACGAGCAGTACTTC.

Here the CDR3 DNA reads TGCAGCGTGGAAACAGGGGGCGCCGATGGCTACACCTTC. Its protein is CSVETGGADGYTF. The chain employs TRBV29-1 and TRBJ1-2; 9 nucleotides align to TRBD1. The V segment lost 6 bases and the J segment 6 bases; nucleotides outside the gene matches: 8. CDR1 SQVTM and CDR2 ANQGSEA come from the germline V gene. The CDR3 runs 13 residues.

DNA for the CDR3: TGTGCCAGCAGCGAGATCCCGGAGAACTATGGCTACACCTTC. Its translation is CASSEIPENYGYTF. The rearrangement joins TRBV11-2 to TRBJ1-2; D unresolved. This CDR3 is 14 amino acids long. Trimming stripped 5 bases from V and 2 bases from J, with 12 bases between. The germline CDR1 and CDR2 sequences are SGHAT and FQNNGV.

The chain joins TRBV6-1 to TRBJ1-3; D call uncertain. CDR3 length: 15 residues. V shed 7 bases and J shed 0 bases, with 13 bases lying between them. Germline V gene data show CDR1 as MNHNS and CDR2 as SASEGT. The CDR3 sequence is CASTLGRLSGNTIYF. The CDR3 DNA sequence: TGTGCCAGCACCCTTGGACGGCTCTCTGGAAACACCATATATTTT.

The chain is built from TRBV27 and TRBJ1-1, with 7 bases matching TRBD1. V was pared by 3 bases and J by 6 bases, with 7 bases of the junction left unmatched. The CDR3 loop spans 14 amino acids. Germline V CDR1 and CDR2: MNHEY, SMNVEV (reference sequence). CDR3 nucleotide sequence: TGTGCCAGCAGTTTCCTCGACAGGGAGGCTGAAGCTTTCTTT. As protein: CASSFLDREAEAFF.

The chain employs TRBV18 and TRBJ2-7; 7 bases map to TRBD1. In germline, CDR1 is KGHSH, CDR2 LQKENI. The CDR3 extends over 14 amino acids. Germline trimming cut 0 bases from V and 3 bases from J; bases unmatched to any gene: 2. The CDR3 protein is CASSPPGTVYEQYF. CDR3 bases: TGTGCCAGCTCACCACCCGGGACAGTCTACGAGCAGTACTTC.

This clone appeared once. This chain links TRBV5-1 with TRBJ2-3; TRBD2 matches 8 bases. CDR1 and CDR2 (germline): SGHRS, YFSETQ. V shed 4 bases and J 1 base; nucleotides not matched to a gene: 2. The CDR3 has 14 amino acids. The CDR3 nucleotides are TGCGCCAGCAGCACGACTAGCGGCACAGATACGCAGTATTTT. Its protein product is CASSTTSGTDTQYF.

CDR3: CASSPDGDNQPQHF. The CDR3 coding sequence is TGTGCCAGCAGCCCGGACGGGGATAATCAGCCCCAGCATTTT. The rearrangement links TRBV6-5 to TRBJ1-5; D is undetermined. This CDR3 has 14 amino acids. Germline CDR1 is MNHEY and CDR2 is SVGAGI. V was shortened by 6 bases and J by 4 bases, with 13 bases between the two germline ends.

V usage is TRBV13 and J usage is TRBJ1-4; no clear D. Trimming removed 2 bases at V and 2 bases at J, with 3 bases between. Germline CDR1 PRHDT, CDR2 FYEKMQ (reference sequence). The CDR3 sequence is 13 residues long. CDR3 sequence: CASSLRTNEKLFF. The DNA of the CDR3 is TGTGCCAGCAGCTTAAGGACTAATGAAAAACTGTTTTTT.

The gene calls are TRBV2 and TRBJ1-1; D is possibly TRBD1 (5 bases). CDR1 and CDR2 (germline): SNHLY, FYNNEI. This CDR3 is built from 13 residues. V was trimmed by 10 bases and J by 1 base, leaving 13 bases between them. The CDR3 region has the DNA TGTGCCACCAGACAGTCCCGGAACACTGAAGCTTTCTTT. As protein: CATRQSRNTEAFF. Together with reference TRBV2 and TRBJ1-1, the CDR3 gives the full variable domain: EPEVTQTPSHQVTQMGQEVILRCVPISNHLYFYWYRQILGQKVEFLVSFYNNEISEKSEIFDDQFSVERPDGSNFTLKIRSTKLEDSAMYFCATRQSRNTEAFFGQGTRLTVV.

On this clone: The identical CDR3 is also encoded by other nucleotide sequences in the sample. The chain employs TRBV5-1 and TRBJ2-7; D is ambiguous. V was cut by 0 bases and J by 1 base, with 5 bases left in between. Germline CDR1 reads SGHRS; CDR2 reads YFSETQ. The CDR3 contains 13 residues. This chain's CDR3 is CASSLAGSYEQYF. CDR3 DNA: TGCGCCAGCAGCTTGGCCGGGTCCTACGAGCAGTACTTC.

This clone was picked up a small number of times. This rearrangement joins TRBV6-1 to TRBJ1-1; weak D call: TRBD1 (5 bases). CDR3 length: 15 amino acids. The V gene's germline CDR1 is MNHNS and CDR2 SASEGT. V shed 1 base and J shed 4 bases, with 13 bases lying between them. The chain's CDR3 is CASSEDPGTSTEAFF. CDR3 in DNA: TGTGCCAGCAGTGAAGATCCGGGGACGAGCACTGAAGCTTTCTTT.

The chain's CDR3 is CASSEGEEGTEAFF. DNA of the CDR3: TGTGCCAGCAGTGAAGGTGAGGAAGGTACTGAAGCTTTCTTT. V gene TRBV6-1 combines with J gene TRBJ1-1; no clear D gene. Trimming left V 1 base short and J 5 bases short, with 11 bases between. The germline CDR1 and CDR2 sequences are MNHNS and SASEGT. This CDR3 has 14 amino acids.

This chain joins TRBV5-1 and TRBJ2-7; 8 nucleotides align to TRBD1. The CDR3 is 15 residues long. J lost 3 bases, V lost 0 bases, and 5 bases had no gene match. CDR1 and CDR2 from the germline V gene are SGHRS and YFSETQ. In nucleotides, the CDR3 is TGCGCCAGCAGCTTGGCCGTCAGGGGGCGCTACGAGCAGTACTTC. Translating gives CASSLAVRGRYEQYF.

This rearrangement joins TRBV19 to TRBJ2-3; D unclear. The CDR3 is made up of 16 amino acids. Germline CDR1 reads LNHDA; CDR2 reads SQIVND (reference sequence). Trimming removed 5 bases from V and 2 bases from J, with 17 bases in between. The CDR3 bases are TGTGCCAGTAGTTCGGGCCGGCCACCGAACACAGATACGCAGTATTTT. Translated: CASSSGRPPNTDTQYF.

CDR3 in DNA: TGTGCCAGCAGGCGAGACCTCTACAATGAGCAGTTCTTC. Amino acids: CASRRDLYNEQFF. The chain joins TRBV6-5 to TRBJ2-1; D ambiguous. CDR1 MNHEY and CDR2 SVGAGI come from the germline V gene. The ends were cut back, 6 bases at V and 3 bases at J, with 9 bases in the middle. The CDR3 contains 13 residues.

The rearrangement uses TRBV6-1 and TRBJ2-7, with TRBD2 identical over 7 bases. V was pared by 11 bases and J by 1 base, with 11 bases of the junction left unmatched. The CDR3 is made up of 14 amino acids. The germline gives CDR1 MNHNS, CDR2 SASEGT. CDR3: CASGISGISYEQYF. CDR3 coding DNA: TGTGCCTCCGGGATCAGCGGGATATCCTACGAGCAGTACTTC.

The chain carries TRBV5-1 and TRBJ2-7; 8 bases line up with TRBD1. Germline assignment: CDR1 SGHRS and CDR2 YFSETQ. J was trimmed by 2 bases and V by 4 bases; bases with no gene match: 5. The CDR3 sequence is 14 residues long. The chain's CDR3 is CASSLRDRTYEQYF. The CDR3, as DNA: TGCGCCAGCAGCCTCAGGGACAGGACCTACGAGCAGTACTTC.

J is TRBJ2-1 and V is TRBV7-8; D might be TRBD1 or TRBD2, each matching 7 bases. Germline CDR1 reads SGHVS; CDR2 reads FQNEAQ. The CDR3 sequence is 12 residues long. Between the trimmed V and J ends, which lost 5 bases and 12 bases, there was a span of 14 bases. Here the CDR3 DNA reads TGTGCCAGCAGCCAGGGGGGGTTAAGGCAGTTCTTC. This encodes CASSQGGLRQFF. Full variable domain (rest looked up from reference TRBV7-8 and TRBJ2-1): GAGVSQSPRYKVAKRGQDVALRCDPISGHVSLFWYQQALGQGPEFLTYFQNEAQLDKSGLPSDRFFAERPEGSVSTLKIQRTQQEDSAVYLCASSQGGLRQFFGPGTRLTVL.

The genes are TRBV18 and TRBJ2-2; 9 bases agree with TRBD2. Germline V gene data show CDR1 as KGHSH and CDR2 as LQKENI. This CDR3 is built from 15 residues. The V and J ends lost 7 bases and 0 bases, in that order; junction bases with no gene match: 3. The DNA of the CDR3 is TGTGCCAGCTTAATAGCGGGGGCGAACACCGGGGAGCTGTTTTTT. This sequence encodes CASLIAGANTGELFF.